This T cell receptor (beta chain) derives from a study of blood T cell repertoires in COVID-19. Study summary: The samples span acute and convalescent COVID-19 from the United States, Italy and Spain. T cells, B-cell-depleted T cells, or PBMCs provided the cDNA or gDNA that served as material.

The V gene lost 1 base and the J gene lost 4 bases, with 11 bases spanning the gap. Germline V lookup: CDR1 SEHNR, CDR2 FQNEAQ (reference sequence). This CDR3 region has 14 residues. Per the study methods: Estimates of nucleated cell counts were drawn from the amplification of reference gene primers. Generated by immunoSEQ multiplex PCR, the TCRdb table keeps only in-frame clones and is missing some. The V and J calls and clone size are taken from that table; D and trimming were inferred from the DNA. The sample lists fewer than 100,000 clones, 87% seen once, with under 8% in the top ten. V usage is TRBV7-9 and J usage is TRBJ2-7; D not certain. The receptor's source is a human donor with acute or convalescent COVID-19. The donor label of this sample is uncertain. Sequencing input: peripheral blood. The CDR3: CASSLGSPPYEQYF. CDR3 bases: TGTGCCAGCAGCTTAGGTAGCCCCCCTTACGAGCAGTACTTC.